A few counts support the clone carrying this T cell receptor (beta chain). Methods used by the authors: Counts of nucleated cells, estimated from reference gene primer amplification, were obtained. TCRdb keeps only in-frame clones here, not all; method: immunoSEQ multiplex PCR. D and trimming were read from the DNA, whereas the V and J calls and clone size are those reported in that table. The repertoire holds 180,000 or so clones, around 90% seen once, with around 7% in the top ten. This sample is part of a study of blood T cell repertoires in COVID-19. CDR1 and CDR2 (germline): MNHEY, SVGAGI. The V end was cut by 3 bases, the J end by 13 bases, with 13 bases between. This CDR3 spans 13 amino acids.

The gene calls are TRBV6-5 and TRBJ1-6, with a tentative D call TRBD1 (5 bases). The material sequenced was peripheral blood. This clonotype originated in a middle-aged man with acute or convalescent COVID-19. This CDR3 is CASSYTGGEPLHF. The CDR3 region has the DNA TGTGCCAGCAGTTATACGGGGGGGGAGCCCCTCCACTTT.